These T cell receptor beta chains were read from a single sample in a study of cytomegalovirus exposure and HLA in healthy donors. The protocol was immunoSEQ multiplex PCR, while the TCRdb copy is restricted to in-frame clones and leaves out a portion. The data hold 200,000 to 250,000 clones, with approximately 85% observed a single time. Sequences were obtained from PBMCs. These TCRs come from a girl under 10 years old in good health and CMV-seronegative. Each CDR3 is given with its conserved first and last residue. Each record gives: D gene, V gene, J gene, clone size, CDR3 protein, CDR3 DNA. The D gene is left open where the match is weak. Expanded clones are given a class, and other clones once, few, many or no size at all.

TRBD1	TRBV15	TRBJ2-7	NA	CATSTQTGGSYEQYF	TGTGCCACCAGTACTCAGACAGGGGGCTCCTACGAGCAGTACTTC
TRBD2	TRBV5-1	TRBJ2-1	NA	CASRPLAGYNEQFF	TGCGCCAGCAGACCCCTAGCGGGTTACAATGAGCAGTTCTTC
NA	TRBV18	TRBJ1-1	NA	CASSPRQALNTEAFF	TGTGCCAGCTCACCAAGGCAGGCGCTGAACACTGAAGCTTTCTTT
TRBD1	TRBV7-9	TRBJ2-7	NA	CASSLARTGGLTYEQYF	TGTGCCAGCAGCTTAGCGAGGACAGGGGGCCTGACCTACGAGCAGTACTTC
NA	TRBV5-8	TRBJ1-1	NA	CASSLLGQLNTEAFF	TGTGCCAGCAGCCTCCTCGGACAGCTGAACACTGAAGCTTTCTTT
TRBD2	TRBV29-1	TRBJ2-1	NA	CSVTGLAGQSSYNEQFF	TGCAGCGTGACGGGACTAGCGGGGCAAAGCTCCTACAATGAGCAGTTCTTC
NA	TRBV7-8	TRBJ2-7	few	CASSLDRAYEQYF	TGTGCCAGCAGCCTGGACAGAGCCTACGAGCAGTACTTC
NA	TRBV4-1	TRBJ2-3	NA	CASSQDYGGTGTDTQYF	TGCGCCAGCAGCCAAGATTATGGCGGGACTGGGACAGATACGCAGTATTTT
TRBD1	TRBV6-1	TRBJ1-2	NA	CASSRPGGEYGYTF	TGTGCCAGCAGTCGACCAGGGGGCGAATATGGCTACACCTTC
TRBD2	TRBV5-1	TRBJ2-1	NA	CASSPGAGLAVYNEQFF	TGCGCCAGCAGCCCGGGAGCGGGACTAGCGGTTTACAATGAGCAGTTCTTC
TRBD2	TRBV29-1	TRBJ2-3	NA	CSGASGRDTDTQYF	TGCAGCGGGGCTAGCGGGAGGGACACAGATACGCAGTATTTT
NA	TRBV5-6	TRBJ2-7	few	CASGQTYEQYF	TGTGCCAGCGGACAGACCTACGAGCAGTACTTC
NA	TRBV7-8	TRBJ1-3	once	CASSRSTYSGNTIYF	TGTGCCAGCAGCCGGAGTACTTACTCTGGAAACACCATATATTTT
NA	TRBV2	TRBJ1-2	NA	CASSESVSDFYGYTF	TGTGCCAGCAGTGAATCGGTATCAGACTTCTACGGCTACACCTTC
NA	TRBV10-1	TRBJ1-5	NA	CASSETGGQPQHF	TGCGCCAGCAGTGAGACAGGTGGTCAGCCCCAGCATTTT
TRBD1	TRBV15	TRBJ1-2	NA	CATGTGFYGYTF	TGTGCCACCGGGACAGGGTTTTATGGCTACACCTTC
TRBD1	TRBV5-1	TRBJ1-1	NA	CASTLGQAGTEAFF	TGCGCCAGCACGCTGGGACAGGCGGGAACTGAAGCTTTCTTT
TRBD1	TRBV7-9	TRBJ1-4	NA	CASSLGDRGFETNEKLFF	TGTGCCAGCAGCTTAGGGGACAGGGGATTCGAGACTAATGAAAAACTGTTTTTT
NA	TRBV4-1	TRBJ2-2	NA	CASSLRERGGTGELFF	TGCGCCAGCAGCCTGCGGGAGAGGGGGGGCACCGGGGAGCTGTTTTTT
NA	TRBV7-9	TRBJ1-2	NA	CASSLQGTYGYTF	TGTGCCAGCAGCTTACAGGGGACCTATGGCTACACCTTC
TRBD2	TRBV7-9	TRBJ2-7	few	CSSSATSAYYEQYF	TGTTCCAGCAGCGCGACTAGCGCCTACTACGAGCAGTACTTC
NA	TRBV15	TRBJ2-7	NA	CATMARNSYEQYF	TGTGCCACCATGGCCAGGAACTCCTACGAGCAGTACTTC
NA	TRBV6-4	TRBJ1-5	NA	CASSATYSNQPQHF	TGTGCCAGCAGTGCAACTTATAGCAATCAGCCCCAGCATTTT
TRBD1	TRBV5-4	TRBJ1-4	NA	CASSFNLPGQGGWKLFF	TGTGCCAGCAGCTTTAACCTCCCGGGACAGGGGGGTTGGAAACTGTTTTTT
TRBD1	TRBV11-2	TRBJ1-1	NA	CASSLVRGLLGTEAFF	TGTGCCAGCAGCTTAGTCAGGGGGCTTTTGGGCACTGAAGCTTTCTTT
NA	TRBV6-6	TRBJ1-2	NA	CASSSPSNYGYTF	TGTGCCAGCAGTTCCCCGAGTAACTATGGCTACACCTTC